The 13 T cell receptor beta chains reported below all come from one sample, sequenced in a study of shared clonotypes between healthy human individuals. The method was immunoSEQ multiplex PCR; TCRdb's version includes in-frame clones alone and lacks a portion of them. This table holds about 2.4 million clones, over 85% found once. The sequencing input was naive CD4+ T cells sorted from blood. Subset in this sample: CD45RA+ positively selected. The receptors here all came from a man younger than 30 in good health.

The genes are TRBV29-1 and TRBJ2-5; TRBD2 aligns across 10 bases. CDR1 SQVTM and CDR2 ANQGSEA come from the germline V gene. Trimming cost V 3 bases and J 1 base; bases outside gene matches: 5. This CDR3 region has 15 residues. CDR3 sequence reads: CSVDRGTSAQETQYF. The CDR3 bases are TGCAGCGTTGATCGGGGGACTAGCGCCCAAGAGACCCAGTACTTC.

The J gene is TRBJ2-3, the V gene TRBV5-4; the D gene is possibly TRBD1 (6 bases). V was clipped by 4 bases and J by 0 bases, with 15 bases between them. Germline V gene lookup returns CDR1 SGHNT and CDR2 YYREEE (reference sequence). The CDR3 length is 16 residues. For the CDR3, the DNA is TGTGCCAGCAGCCTAAAGGACAGACCTAGCACAGATACGCAGTATTTT. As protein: CASSLKDRPSTDTQYF. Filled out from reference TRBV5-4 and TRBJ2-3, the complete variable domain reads ETGVTQSPTHLIKTRGQQVTLRCSSQSGHNTVSWYQQALGQGPQFIFQYYREEENGRGNFPPRFSGLQFPNYSSELNVNALELDDSALYLCASSLKDRPSTDTQYFGPGTRLTVL.

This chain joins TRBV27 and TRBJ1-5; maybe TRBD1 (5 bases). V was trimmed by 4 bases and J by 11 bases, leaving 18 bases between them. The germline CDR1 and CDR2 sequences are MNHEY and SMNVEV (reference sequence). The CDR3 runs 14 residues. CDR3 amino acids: CASSSTALPSTQHF. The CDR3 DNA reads TGTGCCAGCAGTTCGACAGCCCTCCCGTCAACCCAGCATTTT.

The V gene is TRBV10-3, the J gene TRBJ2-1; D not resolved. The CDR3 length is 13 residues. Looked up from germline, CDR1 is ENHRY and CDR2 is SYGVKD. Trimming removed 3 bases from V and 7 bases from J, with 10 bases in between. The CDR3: CAISDTPRNEQFF. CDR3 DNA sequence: TGTGCCATCAGTGATACCCCGCGAAATGAGCAGTTCTTC.

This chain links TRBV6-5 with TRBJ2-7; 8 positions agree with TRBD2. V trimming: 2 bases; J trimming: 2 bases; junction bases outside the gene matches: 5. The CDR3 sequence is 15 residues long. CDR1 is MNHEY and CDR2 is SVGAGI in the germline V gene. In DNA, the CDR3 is TGTGCCAGCAGTTACCGGCGGGGGGTACCCTACGAGCAGTACTTC. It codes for CASSYRRGVPYEQYF.

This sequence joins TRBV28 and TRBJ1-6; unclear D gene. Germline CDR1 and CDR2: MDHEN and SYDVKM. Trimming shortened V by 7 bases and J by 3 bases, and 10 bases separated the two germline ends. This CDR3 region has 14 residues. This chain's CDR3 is CASKTENYNSPLHF. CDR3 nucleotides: TGTGCCAGCAAAACAGAAAACTATAATTCACCCCTCCACTTT.

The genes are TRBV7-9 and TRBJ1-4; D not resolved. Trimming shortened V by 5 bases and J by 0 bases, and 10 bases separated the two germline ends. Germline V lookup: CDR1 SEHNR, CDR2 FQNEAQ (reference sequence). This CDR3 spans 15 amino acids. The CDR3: CASSQMSPTNEKLFF. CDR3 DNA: TGTGCCAGCAGCCAAATGTCCCCAACTAATGAAAAACTGTTTTTT.

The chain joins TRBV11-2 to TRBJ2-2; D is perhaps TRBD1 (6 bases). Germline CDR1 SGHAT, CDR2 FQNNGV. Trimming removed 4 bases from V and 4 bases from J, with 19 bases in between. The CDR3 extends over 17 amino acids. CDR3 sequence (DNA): TGTGCCAGCAGCTCCCGACAGGTAGTGGTTCCCACCGGGGAGCTGTTTTTT. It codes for CASSSRQVVVPTGELFF.

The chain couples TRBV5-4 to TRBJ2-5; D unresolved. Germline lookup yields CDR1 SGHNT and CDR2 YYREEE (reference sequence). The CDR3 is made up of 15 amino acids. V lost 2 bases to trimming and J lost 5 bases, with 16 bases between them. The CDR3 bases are TGTGCCAGCAGCTTATCAGGTCTTCCGGGCGAGACCCAGTACTTC. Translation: CASSLSGLPGETQYF.

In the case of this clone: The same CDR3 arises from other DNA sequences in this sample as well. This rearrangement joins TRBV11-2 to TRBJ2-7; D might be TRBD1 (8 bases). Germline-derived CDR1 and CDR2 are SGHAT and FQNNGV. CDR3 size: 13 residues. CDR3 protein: CAPRGDRKYEQYF. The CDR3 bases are TGTGCTCCTCGGGGGGACAGGAAATACGAGCAGTACTTC.

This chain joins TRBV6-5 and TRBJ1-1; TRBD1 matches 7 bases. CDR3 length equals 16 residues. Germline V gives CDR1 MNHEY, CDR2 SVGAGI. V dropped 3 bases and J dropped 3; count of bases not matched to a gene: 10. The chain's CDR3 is CASSYSRGARDTEAFF. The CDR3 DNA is TGTGCCAGCAGTTATAGCAGGGGGGCAAGGGACACTGAAGCTTTCTTT.

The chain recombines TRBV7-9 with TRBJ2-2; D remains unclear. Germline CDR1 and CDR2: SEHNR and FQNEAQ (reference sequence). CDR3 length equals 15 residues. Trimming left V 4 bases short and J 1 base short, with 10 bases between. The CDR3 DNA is TGTGCCAGCAGCTCGAAATCAGGGAACACCGGGGAGCTGTTTTTT. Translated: CASSSKSGNTGELFF.

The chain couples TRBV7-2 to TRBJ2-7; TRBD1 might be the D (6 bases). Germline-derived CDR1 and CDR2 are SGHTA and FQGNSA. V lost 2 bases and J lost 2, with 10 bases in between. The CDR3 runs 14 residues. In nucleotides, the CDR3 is TGTGCCAGCAGCTTATCGAGGGGGACCTACGAGCAGTACTTC. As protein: CASSLSRGTYEQYF.